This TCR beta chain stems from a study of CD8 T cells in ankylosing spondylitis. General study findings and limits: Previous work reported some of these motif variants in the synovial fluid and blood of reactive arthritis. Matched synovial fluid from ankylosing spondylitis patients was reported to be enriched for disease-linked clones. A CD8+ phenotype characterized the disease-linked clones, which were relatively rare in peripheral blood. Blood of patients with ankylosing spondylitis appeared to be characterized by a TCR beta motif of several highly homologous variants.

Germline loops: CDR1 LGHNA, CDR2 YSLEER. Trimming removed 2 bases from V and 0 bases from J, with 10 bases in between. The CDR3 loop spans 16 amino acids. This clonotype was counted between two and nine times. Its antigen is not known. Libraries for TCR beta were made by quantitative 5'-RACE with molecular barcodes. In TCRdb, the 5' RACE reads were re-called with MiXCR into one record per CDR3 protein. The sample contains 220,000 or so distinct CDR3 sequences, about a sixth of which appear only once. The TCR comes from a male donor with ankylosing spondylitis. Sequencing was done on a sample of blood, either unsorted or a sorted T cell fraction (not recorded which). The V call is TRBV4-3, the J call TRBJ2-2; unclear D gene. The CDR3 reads CASSQNWHANTGELFF. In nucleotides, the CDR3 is TGCGCCAGCAGCCAAAACTGGCATGCGAACACCGGGGAGCTGTTTTTT.